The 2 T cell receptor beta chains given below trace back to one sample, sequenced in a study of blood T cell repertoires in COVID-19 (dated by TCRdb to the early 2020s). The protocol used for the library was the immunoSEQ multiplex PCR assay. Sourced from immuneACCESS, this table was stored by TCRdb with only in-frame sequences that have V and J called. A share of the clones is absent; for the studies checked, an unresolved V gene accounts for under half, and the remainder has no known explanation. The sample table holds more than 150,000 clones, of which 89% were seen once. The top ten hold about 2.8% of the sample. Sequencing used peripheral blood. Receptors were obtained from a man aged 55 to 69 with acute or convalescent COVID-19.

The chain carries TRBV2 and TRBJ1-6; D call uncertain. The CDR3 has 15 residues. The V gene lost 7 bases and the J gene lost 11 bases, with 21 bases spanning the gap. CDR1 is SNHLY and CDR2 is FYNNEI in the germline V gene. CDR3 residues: CASNENPGTKTPLHF. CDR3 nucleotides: TGTGCCAGCAATGAGAATCCGGGAACAAAAACACCCCTCCACTTT.

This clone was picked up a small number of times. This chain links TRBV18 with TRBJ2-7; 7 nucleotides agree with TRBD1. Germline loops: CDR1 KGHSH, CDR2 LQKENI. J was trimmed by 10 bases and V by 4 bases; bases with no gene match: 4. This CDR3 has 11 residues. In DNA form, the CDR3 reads TGTGCCAGCTCACGAGGGGACAGTCAGTACTTC. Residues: CASSRGDSQYF.